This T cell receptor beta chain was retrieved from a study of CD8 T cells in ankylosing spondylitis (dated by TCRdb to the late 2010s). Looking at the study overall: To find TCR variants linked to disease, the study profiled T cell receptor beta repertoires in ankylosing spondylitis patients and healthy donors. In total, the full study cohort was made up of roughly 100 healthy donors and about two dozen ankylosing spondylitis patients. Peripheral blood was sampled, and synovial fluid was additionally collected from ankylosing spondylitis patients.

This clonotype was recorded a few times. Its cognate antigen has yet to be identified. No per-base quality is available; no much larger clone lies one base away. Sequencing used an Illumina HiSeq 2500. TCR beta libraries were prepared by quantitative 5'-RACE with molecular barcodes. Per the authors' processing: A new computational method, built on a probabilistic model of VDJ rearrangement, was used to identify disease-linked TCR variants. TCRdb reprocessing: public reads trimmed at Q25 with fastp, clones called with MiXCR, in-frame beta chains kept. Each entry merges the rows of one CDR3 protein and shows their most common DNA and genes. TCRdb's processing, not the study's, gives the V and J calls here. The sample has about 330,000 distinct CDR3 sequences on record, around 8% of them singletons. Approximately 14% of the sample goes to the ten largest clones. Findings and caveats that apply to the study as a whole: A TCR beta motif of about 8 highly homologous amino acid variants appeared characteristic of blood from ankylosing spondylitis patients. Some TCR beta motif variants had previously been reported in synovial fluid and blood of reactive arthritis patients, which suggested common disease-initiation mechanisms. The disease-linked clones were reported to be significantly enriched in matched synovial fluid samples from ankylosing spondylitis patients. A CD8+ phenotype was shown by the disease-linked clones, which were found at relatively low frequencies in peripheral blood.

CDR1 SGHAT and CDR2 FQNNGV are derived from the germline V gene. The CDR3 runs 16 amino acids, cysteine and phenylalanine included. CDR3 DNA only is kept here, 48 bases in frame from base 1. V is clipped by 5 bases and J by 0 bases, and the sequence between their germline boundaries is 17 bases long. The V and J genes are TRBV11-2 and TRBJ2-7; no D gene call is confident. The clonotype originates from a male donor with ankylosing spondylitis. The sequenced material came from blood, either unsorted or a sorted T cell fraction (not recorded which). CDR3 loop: CASSPVVWPLSYEQYF. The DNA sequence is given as TGTGCCAGCAGCCCCGTAGTGTGGCCCCTCTCCTACGAGCAGTACTTC. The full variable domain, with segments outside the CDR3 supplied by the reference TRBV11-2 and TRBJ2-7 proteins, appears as EAGVAQSPRYKIIEKRQSVAFWCNPISGHATLYWYQQILGQGPKLLIQFQNNGVVDDSQLPKDRFSAERLKGVDSTLKIQPAKLEDSAVYLCASSPVVWPLSYEQYFGPGTRLTVT.